This T cell receptor beta chain was identified in a study of blood T cell repertoires in COVID-19. Across the whole study: There were acute and convalescent COVID-19 samples, and they came from the United States, Italy and Spain.

V gave up 6 bases and J gave up 6 bases, with 12 bases separating them. The CDR3 is 13 residues long. The repertoire was sequenced with immunoSEQ multiplex PCR; TCRdb's copy has only in-frame clones and lacks some. Of some 250,000 clones listed, 70% to 85% are singletons. Participants were aged about 18 to 90 years, lived in under 30 US areas, and enrolled virtually. Recovered status applied to Cohort 3 donors who had two consecutive negative PCRs. It also applied to those with clearance or with symptom resolution. The sequence was obtained from a man aged 35 to 55 who had recovered from COVID-19. The chain recombines TRBV12-3 or TRBV12-4 with TRBJ1-5; tentative D call: TRBD1 (5 bases). The sequenced sample was PBMCs or T cells enriched from blood (not recorded which). The CDR3 nucleotides read TGTGCCAGCAGCCGGGGGGAATCTCAGCCCCAGCATTTT. This encodes CASSRGESQPQHF.